This T cell receptor (beta chain) derives from a study of T cell responses to AZD1222 COVID-19 vaccine. The repertoire was sequenced with immunoSEQ multiplex PCR; TCRdb's copy has only in-frame clones and lacks some. This sample has 75,000 to 85,000 clones, with over 65% found just once. About this clone: Its antigen remains unidentified.

This CDR3 has 15 amino acids. Germline CDR1 and CDR2: LNHDA and SQIVND (reference sequence). Trimming shortened V by 7 bases and J by 2 bases, and 12 bases separated the two germline ends. Findings and caveats of the study: Clonal diversity was possibly underestimated, and the donors were mostly white British, with more females. Only six people who got AZD1222 tested seropositive at baseline. Among spike-specific TCRs, nearly half reportedly target unmutated variant regions.

This receptor was taken from an adult who received the MenACWY meningococcal vaccine as a control. V usage is TRBV19 and J usage is TRBJ2-6, with unresolved D. This specimen consisted of peripheral blood, obtained 28 days after the second dose of the MenACWY control vaccine. The CDR3 loop is CASKDGGAGANVLTF. CDR3 nucleotides: TGTGCCAGTAAGGATGGTGGGGCTGGGGCCAACGTCCTGACTTTC.